In its sample, the clone carrying this TCR beta chain was seen a few times. The record originates from a study of T-cell reconstitution after alpha-beta-depleted transplantation in children. The germline gives CDR1 DFQATT, CDR2 SNEGSKA (reference sequence). Trimming shortened V by 5 bases and J by 5 bases, and 16 bases separated the two germline ends. This CDR3 spans 15 amino acids. Researchers prepared the TCRbeta library using unique molecular identifiers, the study reports. TCRdb independently ran MiXCR on the PCR reads; one entry per CDR3 protein. The sample consists of about 600,000 distinct CDR3 sequences, more than 9% of them appearing once.

The source was PBMCs from the stem cell graft donor, collected from the stem cell graft. The chain has TRBV20-1 and TRBJ2-6; D gene ambiguous. This TCR derives from a human donor who donated a stem cell graft to a child with acute myeloid leukemia. CDR3 residues: CSAYVGWGRANVLTF. The DNA for the CDR3 is TGCAGTGCTTACGTCGGTTGGGGTAGGGCCAACGTCCTGACTTTC.